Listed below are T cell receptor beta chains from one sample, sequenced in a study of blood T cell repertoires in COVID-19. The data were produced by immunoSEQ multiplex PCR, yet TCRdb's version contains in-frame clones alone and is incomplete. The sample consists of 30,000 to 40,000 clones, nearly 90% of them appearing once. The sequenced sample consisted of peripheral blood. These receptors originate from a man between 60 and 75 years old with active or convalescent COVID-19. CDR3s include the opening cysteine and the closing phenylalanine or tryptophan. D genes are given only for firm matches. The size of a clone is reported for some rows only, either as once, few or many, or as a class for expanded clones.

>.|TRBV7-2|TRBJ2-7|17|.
TGTGCCAGCAGCTCAGGGGGGACTAGGACCCCTCCGTGGGAGCAGTACTTC
CASSSGGTRTPPWEQYF
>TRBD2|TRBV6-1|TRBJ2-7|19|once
TGTGCCAGCACTGACCCGGGACTAGCGGGTGATTACCTACTCGCCGAGCAGTACTTC
CASTDPGLAGDYLLAEQYF
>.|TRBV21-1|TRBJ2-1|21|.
TGTGCCAGCAGCTTTAGCTGTTTTAATGTGTGGCGGGACGGCCTAGCCAATGAGCAGTTCTTC
CASSFSCFNVWRDGLANEQFF
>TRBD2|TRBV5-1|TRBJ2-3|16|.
TGCGCCAGCACCTCAAGCCCCTATGCGGGAGCCGATACGCAGTATTTT
CASTSSPYAGADTQYF
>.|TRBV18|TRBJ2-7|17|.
TGTGCCAGCTCACGCAGAGCGATGAGCGAGCTGTCCTACGAGCAGTACTTC
CASSRRAMSELSYEQYF
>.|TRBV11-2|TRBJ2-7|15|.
TGTGCCAGCAGCTTTAATCCACCGGGAAACTACGAGCAGTACTTC
CASSFNPPGNYEQYF
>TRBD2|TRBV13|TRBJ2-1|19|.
TGTGCCAGCAGCTTAGGACTAGCGGGAGGGCGAGTAATGTACAATGAGCAGTTCTTC
CASSLGLAGGRVMYNEQFF
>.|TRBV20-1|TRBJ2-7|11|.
TGCAGTGTCGAGAGAGAGTACGAGCAGTACTTC
CSVEREYEQYF
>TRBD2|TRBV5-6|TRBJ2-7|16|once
TGTGCCAGCAGCTTGCGTGGGACTAGCGGGATTAACGAGCAGTACTTC
CASSLRGTSGINEQYF
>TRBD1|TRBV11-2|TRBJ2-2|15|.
TGTGCCAGCAGCTTGGACAGGGCGAACACCGGGGAGCTGTTTTTT
CASSLDRANTGELFF
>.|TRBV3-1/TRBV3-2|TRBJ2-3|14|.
TGTGCCAGCAGCCTACGCGGGACCCGAGATACGCAGTATTTT
CASSLRGTRDTQYF
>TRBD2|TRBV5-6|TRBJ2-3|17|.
TGTGCCAGCAGCTCCGACCTGAGGACTAGCGGGAGGGATACGCAGTATTTT
CASSSDLRTSGRDTQYF
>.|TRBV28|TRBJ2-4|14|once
TGTGCCAGCCGGACTACAAGCCGCGGAAACATTCAGTACTTC
CASRTTSRGNIQYF
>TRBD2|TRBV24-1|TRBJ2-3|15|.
TGTGCCACCAGTGTTACCAGCGGGAAACAAGATACGCAGTATTTT
CATSVTSGKQDTQYF
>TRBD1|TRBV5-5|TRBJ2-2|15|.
TGTGCCAGCAGCCCAGACAGGGTCGGCGCCGGGGAGCTGTTTTTT
CASSPDRVGAGELFF
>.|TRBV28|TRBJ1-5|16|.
TGTGCCAGCAGTTTAGGGGCTGGGAACACAAATCAGCCCCAGCATTTT
CASSLGAGNTNQPQHF
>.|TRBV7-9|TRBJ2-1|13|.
TGTGCAACCGCCGGGGACTCCTACAATGAGCAGTTCTTC
CATAGDSYNEQFF
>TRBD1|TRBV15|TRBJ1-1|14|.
TGTGCCACCAGCCTGGGACAGCAGAACACTGAAGCTTTCTTT
CATSLGQQNTEAFF
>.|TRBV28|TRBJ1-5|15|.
TGTGCCAGCAGTTCCAACACGAGGGGCAATCAGCCCCAGCATTTT
CASSSNTRGNQPQHF
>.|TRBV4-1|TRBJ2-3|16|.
TGCGCCAGCAGCCAAGGTTGGGGAGGGGGAGGAGATACGCAGTATTTT
CASSQGWGGGGDTQYF
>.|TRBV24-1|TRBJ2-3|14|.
TGTGCCACCAGTGACCCACTATACACAGATACGCAGTATTTT
CATSDPLYTDTQYF
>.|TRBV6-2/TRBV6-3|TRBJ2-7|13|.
TGTGCCAGCAGTTATGAACGGGGCTACGAGCAGTACTTC
CASSYERGYEQYF
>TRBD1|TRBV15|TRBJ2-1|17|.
TGTGCCACCAGCAGACTTGCCGGGACAGTGAAATACAATGAGCAGTTCTTC
CATSRLAGTVKYNEQFF
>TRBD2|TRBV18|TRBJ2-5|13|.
TGTGCCAGCGCACTTGGACTAGTCGAGACCCAGTACTTC
CASALGLVETQYF
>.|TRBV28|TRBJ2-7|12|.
TGTGCCAGCAGTCGGAGGGCCGACGAGCAGTACTTC
CASSRRADEQYF
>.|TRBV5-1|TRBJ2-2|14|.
TGCGCCAGCAGCTCGAACTCGAACACCGGGGAGCTGTTTTTT
CASSSNSNTGELFF
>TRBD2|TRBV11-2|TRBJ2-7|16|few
TGTGCCAGCAGCCCGCGAAGGGGACTAGCGGCCTACGAGCAGTACTTC
CASSPRRGLAAYEQYF
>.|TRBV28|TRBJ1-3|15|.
TGTGCCAGCAAGGAGTCGCAGGGTGCTGGAAACACCATATATTTT
CASKESQGAGNTIYF
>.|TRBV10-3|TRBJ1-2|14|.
TGTGCCATCAGTGAGCCGCCGACACTGGATGGCTACACCTTC
CAISEPPTLDGYTF
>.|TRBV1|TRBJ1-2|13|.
TGCACCAGCAGCCTTGGAGGCAACTATGGCTACACCTTC
CTSSLGGNYGYTF
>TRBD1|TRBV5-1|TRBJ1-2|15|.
TGCGCCAGCAGCTTAAGACAGGGAGGAAAAGATGGCTACACCTTC
CASSLRQGGKDGYTF
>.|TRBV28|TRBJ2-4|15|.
TGTGCCAGATCTAGTGCGGGATTCACTAAAAACATTCAGTACTTC
CARSSAGFTKNIQYF
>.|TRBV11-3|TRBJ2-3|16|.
TGTGCCAGCAGCTTAGATAGTGGTCAGGTCGGAGATACGCAGTATTTT
CASSLDSGQVGDTQYF
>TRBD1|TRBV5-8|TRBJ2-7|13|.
TGTGCCACCTCCCGGGGACAGGGGGACGAGCAGTACTTC
CATSRGQGDEQYF
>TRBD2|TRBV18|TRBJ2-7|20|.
TGTGCCAGCTCACCTTACACGGGGGGGCGACCCCGGGACGCTCAGTACGAGCAGTACTTC
CASSPYTGGRPRDAQYEQYF
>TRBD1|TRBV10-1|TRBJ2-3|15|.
TGCGCCAGCAGTGACTCCGGGACAGGGGGAGATACGCAGTATTTT
CASSDSGTGGDTQYF